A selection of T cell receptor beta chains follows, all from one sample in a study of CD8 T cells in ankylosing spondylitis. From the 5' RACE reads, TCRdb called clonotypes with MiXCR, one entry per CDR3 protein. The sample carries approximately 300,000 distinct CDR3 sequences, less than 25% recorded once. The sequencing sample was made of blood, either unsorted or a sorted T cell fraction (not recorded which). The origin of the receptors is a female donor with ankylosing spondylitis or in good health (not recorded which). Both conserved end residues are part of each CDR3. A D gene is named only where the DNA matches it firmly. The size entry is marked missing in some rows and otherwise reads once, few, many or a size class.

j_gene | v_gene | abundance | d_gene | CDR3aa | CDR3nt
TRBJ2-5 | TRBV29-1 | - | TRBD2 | CSVGLAVGGETQYF | TGCAGCGTTGGTTTAGCGGTGGGGGGGGAGACCCAGTACTTC
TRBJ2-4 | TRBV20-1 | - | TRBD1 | CSAEVTGGNIQYF | TGCAGTGCTGAGGTGACAGGGGGAAACATTCAGTACTTC
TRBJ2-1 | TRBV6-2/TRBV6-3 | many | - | CASSYSKGERDKYNEQFF | TGTGCCAGCAGTTACTCGAAGGGGGAGAGGGATAAGTACAATGAGCAGTTCTTC
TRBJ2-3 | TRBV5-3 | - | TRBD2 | CARSLTSGKDTQYF | TGTGCCAGAAGCTTGACTAGCGGGAAGGATACGCAGTATTTT
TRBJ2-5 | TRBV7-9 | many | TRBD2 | CASSHGLAGGRGETQYF | TGTGCCAGCAGCCATGGACTAGCGGGAGGAAGAGGGGAGACCCAGTACTTC
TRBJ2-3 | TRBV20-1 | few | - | CSARDNRGGVSRDTQYF | TGCAGTGCTAGAGATAATCGTGGGGGAGTTAGCAGAGATACGCAGTATTTT
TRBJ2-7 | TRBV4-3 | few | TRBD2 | CASSQDRAGEGLSYEQYF | TGCGCCAGCAGCCAAGATCGCGCCGGGGAGGGCCTTTCCTACGAGCAGTACTTC
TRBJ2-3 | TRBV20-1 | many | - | CSARRTGGGDTQYF | TGCAGTGCTAGACGCACCGGGGGCGGAGATACGCAGTATTTT
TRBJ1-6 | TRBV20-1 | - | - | CSATGDPNSPLHF | TGCAGTGCTACAGGGGATCCTAATTCACCCCTCCACTTT
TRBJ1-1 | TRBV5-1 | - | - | CASSQEKNTEAFF | TGCGCCAGCTCACAGGAGAAGAACACTGAAGCTTTCTTT
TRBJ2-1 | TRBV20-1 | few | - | CSAHRGGSPYNEQFF | TGCAGTGCCCACAGGGGAGGGAGCCCCTACAATGAGCAGTTCTTC